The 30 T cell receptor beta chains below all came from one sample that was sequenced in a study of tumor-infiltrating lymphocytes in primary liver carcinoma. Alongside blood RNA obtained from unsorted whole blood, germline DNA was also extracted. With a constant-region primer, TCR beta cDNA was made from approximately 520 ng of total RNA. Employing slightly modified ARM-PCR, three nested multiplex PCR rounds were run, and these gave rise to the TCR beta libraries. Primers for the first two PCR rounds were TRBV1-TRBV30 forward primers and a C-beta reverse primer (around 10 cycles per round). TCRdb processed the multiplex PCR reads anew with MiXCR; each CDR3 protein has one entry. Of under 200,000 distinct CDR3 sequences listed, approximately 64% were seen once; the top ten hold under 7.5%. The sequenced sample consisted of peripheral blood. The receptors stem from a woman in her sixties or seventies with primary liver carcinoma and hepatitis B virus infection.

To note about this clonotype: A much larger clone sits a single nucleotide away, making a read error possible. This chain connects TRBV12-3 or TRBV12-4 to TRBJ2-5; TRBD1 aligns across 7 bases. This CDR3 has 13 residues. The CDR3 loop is CASRGTVGEAQYF. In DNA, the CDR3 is TGTGCCAGCAGGGGGACAGTCGGAGAGGCCCAGTACTTC.

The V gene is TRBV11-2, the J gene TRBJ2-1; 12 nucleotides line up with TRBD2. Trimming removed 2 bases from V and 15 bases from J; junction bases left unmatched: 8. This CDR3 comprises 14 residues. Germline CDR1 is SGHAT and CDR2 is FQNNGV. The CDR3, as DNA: TGTGCCAGCAGCTTACTGACTAGCGGGAGACTGAGGTTCTTC. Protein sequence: CASSLLTSGRLRFF.

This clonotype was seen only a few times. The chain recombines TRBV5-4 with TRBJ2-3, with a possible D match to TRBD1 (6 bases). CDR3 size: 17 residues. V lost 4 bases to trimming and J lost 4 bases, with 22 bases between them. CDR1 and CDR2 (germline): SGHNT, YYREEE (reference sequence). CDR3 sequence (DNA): TGTGCCAGCAGCCCCAATCCAACAGGGATCGTATCAGATACGCAGTATTTT. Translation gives CASSPNPTGIVSDTQYF.

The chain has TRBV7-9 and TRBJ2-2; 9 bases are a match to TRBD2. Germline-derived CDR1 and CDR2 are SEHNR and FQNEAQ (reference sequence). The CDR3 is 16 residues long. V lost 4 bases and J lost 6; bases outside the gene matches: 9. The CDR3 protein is CASSSLGGRVAGELFF. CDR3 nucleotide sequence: TGTGCCAGCAGCTCCCTCGGCGGGAGGGTGGCCGGGGAGCTGTTTTTT.

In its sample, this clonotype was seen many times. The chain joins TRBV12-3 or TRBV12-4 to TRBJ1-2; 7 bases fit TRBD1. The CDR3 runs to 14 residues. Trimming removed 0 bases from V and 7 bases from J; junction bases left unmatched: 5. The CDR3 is CASSLAQGVSGYTF. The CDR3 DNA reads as TGTGCCAGCAGTTTAGCGCAGGGGGTGAGTGGCTACACCTTC.

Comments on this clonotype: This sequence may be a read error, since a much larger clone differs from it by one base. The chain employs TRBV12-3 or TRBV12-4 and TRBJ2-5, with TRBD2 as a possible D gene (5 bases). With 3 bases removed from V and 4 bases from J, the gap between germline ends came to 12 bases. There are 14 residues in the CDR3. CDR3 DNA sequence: TGTGCCAGCAGTTTGATTGGGAGTAGAGAGACCCAGTACTTC. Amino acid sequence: CASSLIGSRETQYF.

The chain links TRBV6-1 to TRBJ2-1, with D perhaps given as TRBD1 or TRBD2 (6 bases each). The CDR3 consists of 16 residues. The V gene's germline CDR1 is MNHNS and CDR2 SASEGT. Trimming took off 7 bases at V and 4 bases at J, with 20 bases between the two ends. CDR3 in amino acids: CASNALGGNSYNEQFF. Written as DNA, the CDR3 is TGTGCCAGCAATGCCTTGGGGGGCAACTCGTACAATGAGCAGTTCTTC.

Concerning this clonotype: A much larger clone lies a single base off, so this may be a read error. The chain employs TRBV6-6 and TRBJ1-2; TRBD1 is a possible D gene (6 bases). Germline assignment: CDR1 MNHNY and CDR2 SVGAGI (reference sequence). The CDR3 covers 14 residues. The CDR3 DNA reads TGTGTCAGCAGCTCGGGACACTATAACTATGGCTACACCTTC. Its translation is CVSSSGHYNYGYTF.

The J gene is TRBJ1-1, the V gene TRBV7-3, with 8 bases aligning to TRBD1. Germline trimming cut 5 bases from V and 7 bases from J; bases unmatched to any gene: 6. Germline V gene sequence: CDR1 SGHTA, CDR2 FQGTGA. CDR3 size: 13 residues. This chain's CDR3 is CASSQDRDGEAFF. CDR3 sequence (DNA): TGTGCCAGCAGCCAGGACAGGGACGGTGAAGCTTTCTTT. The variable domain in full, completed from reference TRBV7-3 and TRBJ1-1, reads GAGVSQTPSNKVTEKGKYVELRCDPISGHTALYWYRQSLGQGPEFLIYFQGTGAADDSGLPNDRFFAVRPEGSVSTLKIQRTERGDSAVYLCASSQDRDGEAFFGQGTRLTVV.

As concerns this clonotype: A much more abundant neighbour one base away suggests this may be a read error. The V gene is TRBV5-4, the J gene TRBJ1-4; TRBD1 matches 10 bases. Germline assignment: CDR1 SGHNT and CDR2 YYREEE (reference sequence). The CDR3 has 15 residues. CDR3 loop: CVSSRRQGAGEKLFF. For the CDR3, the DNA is TGTGTCAGCAGCAGAAGACAGGGGGCCGGAGAAAAACTGTTTTTT.

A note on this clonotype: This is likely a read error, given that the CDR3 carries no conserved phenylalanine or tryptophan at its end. CDR3 sequence (DNA): TGCAGCGTTGGATCTAGTGGGGCAGATACGCAGTATCTT. Translated: CSVGSSGADTQYL. The chain joins TRBV29-1 to TRBJ2-3; D uncertain. Trimming took 4 bases from V and 4 from J, leaving 12 bases between them. The CDR3 totals 13 residues. The germline V gene has CDR1 SQVTM and CDR2 ANQGSEA.

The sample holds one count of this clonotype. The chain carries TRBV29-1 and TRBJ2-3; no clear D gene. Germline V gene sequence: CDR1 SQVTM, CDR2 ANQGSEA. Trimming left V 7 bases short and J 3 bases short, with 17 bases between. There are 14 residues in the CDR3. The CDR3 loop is CSGVGRIGTDTQYF. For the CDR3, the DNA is TGCAGCGGTGTAGGAAGGATCGGGACAGATACGCAGTATTTT.

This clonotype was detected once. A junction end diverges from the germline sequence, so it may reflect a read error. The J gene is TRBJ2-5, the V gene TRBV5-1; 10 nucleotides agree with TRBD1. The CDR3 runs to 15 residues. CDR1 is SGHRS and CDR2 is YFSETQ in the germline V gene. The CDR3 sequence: CAGSARQGAGETQYF. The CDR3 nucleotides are TGCGCCGGCAGCGCTCGACAGGGGGCAGGCGAGACCCAGTACTTC.

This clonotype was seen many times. The CDR3 DNA follows: TGTGCCAGCTCCGGGACAGGACAGGCCCAGTACTTC. Its translation: CASSGTGQAQYF. J is TRBJ2-5 and V is TRBV5-5, with 8 bases lining up with TRBD1. This CDR3 is 12 amino acids long. The V gene's germline CDR1 is SGHKS and CDR2 YYEKEE (reference sequence). The junction had 8 bases not matched to a gene; V was cut back by 7 bases and J by 9 bases.

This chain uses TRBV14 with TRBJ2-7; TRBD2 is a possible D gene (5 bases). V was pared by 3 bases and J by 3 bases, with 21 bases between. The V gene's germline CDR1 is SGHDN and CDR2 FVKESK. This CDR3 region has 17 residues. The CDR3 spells CASSHFARAGCLYEQYF. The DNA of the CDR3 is TGTGCCAGCAGCCATTTCGCGAGGGCTGGTTGCCTCTACGAGCAGTACTTC.

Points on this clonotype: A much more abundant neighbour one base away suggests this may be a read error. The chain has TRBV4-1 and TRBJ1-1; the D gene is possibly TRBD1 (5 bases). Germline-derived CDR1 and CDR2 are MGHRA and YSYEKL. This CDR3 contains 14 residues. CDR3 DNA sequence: TGCGTCAGCAGCCCACAGGTCATGAACACTGAAGCTTTCTTT. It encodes CVSSPQVMNTEAFF.

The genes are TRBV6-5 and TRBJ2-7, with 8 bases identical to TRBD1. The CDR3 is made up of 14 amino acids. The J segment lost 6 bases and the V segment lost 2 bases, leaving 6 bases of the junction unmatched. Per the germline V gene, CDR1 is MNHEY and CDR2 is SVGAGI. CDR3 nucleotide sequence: TGTGCCAGCAGTTACCCGGGACAGGTTGGCGAGCAGTACTTC. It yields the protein CASSYPGQVGEQYF.

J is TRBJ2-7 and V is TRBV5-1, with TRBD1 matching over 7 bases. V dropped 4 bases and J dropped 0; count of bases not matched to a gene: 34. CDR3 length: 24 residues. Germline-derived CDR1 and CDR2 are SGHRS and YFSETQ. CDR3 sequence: CASSPTARDSTWLGPDTNSYEQYF. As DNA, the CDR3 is TGCGCCAGCAGCCCCACGGCACGGGACAGTACTTGGCTCGGACCGGATACTAACTCCTACGAGCAGTACTTC.

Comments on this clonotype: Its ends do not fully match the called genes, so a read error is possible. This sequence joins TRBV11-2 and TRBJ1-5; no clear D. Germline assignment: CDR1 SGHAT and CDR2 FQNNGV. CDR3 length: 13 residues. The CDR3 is CASSLANNQPQHF. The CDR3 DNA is TGTGCCAGCAGTTTAGCGAATAATCAGCCCCAGCATTTT.

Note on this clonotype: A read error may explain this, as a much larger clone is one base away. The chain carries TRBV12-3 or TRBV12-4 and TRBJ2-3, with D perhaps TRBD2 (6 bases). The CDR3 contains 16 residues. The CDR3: CASRLGRSRFTDTQYF. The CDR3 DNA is TGTGCCAGCAGATTAGGGAGGTCGCGCTTCACAGATACGCAGTATTTT.

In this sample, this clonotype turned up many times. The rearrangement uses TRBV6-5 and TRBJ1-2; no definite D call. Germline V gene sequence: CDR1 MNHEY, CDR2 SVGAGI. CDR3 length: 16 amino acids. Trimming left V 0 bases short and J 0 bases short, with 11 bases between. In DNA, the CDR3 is TGTGCCAGCAGTTACTCAGGCAGTTTAGCTAACTATGGCTACACCTTC. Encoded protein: CASSYSGSLANYGYTF.

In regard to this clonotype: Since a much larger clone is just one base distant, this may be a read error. This chain's CDR3 is CVSSEWQETQYF. CDR3 DNA sequence: TGTGTCAGCAGTGAATGGCAAGAGACCCAGTACTTC. V and J are TRBV25-1 and TRBJ2-5, with unresolved D. This CDR3 region has 12 residues. The germline V gene has CDR1 MGHDK and CDR2 SYGVNS.

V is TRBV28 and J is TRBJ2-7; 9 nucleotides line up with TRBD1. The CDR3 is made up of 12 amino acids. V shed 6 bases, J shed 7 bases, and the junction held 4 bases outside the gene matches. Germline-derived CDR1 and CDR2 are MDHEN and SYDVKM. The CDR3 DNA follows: TGTGCCAGCAGCCGACAGGGGGGAGAGCAGTACTTC. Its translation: CASSRQGGEQYF.

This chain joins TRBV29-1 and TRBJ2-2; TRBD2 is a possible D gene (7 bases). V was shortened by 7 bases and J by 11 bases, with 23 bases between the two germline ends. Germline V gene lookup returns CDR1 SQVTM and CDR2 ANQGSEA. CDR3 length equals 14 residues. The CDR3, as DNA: TGCAGCGCCGCTCGGGGGGCCAGCCACGGTGAGCTGTTTTTT. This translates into CSAARGASHGELFF.

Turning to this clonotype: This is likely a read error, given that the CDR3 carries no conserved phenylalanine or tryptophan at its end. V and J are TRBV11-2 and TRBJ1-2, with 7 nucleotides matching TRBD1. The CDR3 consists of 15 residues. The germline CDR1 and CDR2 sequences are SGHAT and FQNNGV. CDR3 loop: CASSFDRVGFYGYTL. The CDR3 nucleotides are TGTGCTAGCAGCTTCGACAGGGTCGGTTTCTATGGCTACACCCTC.

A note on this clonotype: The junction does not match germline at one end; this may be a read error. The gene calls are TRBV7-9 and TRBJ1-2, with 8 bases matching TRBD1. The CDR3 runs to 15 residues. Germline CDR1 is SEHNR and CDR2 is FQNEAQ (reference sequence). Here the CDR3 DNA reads TGTGCCAGCAGCCCCACAGGGGGTAAGAACTATGACTACACCTTC. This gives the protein CASSPTGGKNYDYTF. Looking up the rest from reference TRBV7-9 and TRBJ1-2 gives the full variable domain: DTGVSQNPRHKITKRGQNVTFRCDPISEHNRLYWYRQTLGQGPEFLTYFQNEAQLEKSRLLSDRFSAERPKGSFSTLEIQRTEQGDSAMYLCASSPTGGKNYDYTFGSGTRLTVV.

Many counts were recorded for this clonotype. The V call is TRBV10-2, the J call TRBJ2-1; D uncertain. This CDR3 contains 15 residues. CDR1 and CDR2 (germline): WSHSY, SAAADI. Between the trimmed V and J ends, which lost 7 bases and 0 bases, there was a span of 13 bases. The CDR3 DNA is TGCGCCAGCACCGAAACTCCGGGCTCCTACAATGAGCAGTTCTTC. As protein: CASTETPGSYNEQFF.

The CDR3 region has the DNA TGTGCCAGCAGCTTTGTTGAATGGGGTAGAGGAGATTATTCACCCCTCCACTTT. This translates into CASSFVEWGRGDYSPLHF. The chain joins TRBV11-2 to TRBJ1-6; D ambiguous. The CDR3 has 18 amino acids. Germline V CDR1 and CDR2: SGHAT, FQNNGV. Trimming took 3 bases from V and 8 from J, leaving 23 bases between them.

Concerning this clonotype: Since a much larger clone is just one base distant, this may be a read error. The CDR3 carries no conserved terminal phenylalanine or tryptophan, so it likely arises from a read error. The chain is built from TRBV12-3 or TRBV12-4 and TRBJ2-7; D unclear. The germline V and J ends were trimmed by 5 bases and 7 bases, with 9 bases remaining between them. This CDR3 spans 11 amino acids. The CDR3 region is CASSDTREQYI. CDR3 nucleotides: TGTGCCAGCAGTGACACGCGGGAGCAGTACATC.

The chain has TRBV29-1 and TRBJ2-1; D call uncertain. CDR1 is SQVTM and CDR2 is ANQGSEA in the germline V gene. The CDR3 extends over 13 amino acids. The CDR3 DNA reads TGCAGTTCGTCTAGTCTGAGTTACAATGAGCAGTTCTTC. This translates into CSSSSLSYNEQFF.